The 2 T cell receptor beta chains reported below all come from one sample, sequenced in a study of blood T cell repertoires in COVID-19 (dated by TCRdb to the early 2020s). Library preparation was by the immunoSEQ multiplex PCR assay. This is the immuneACCESS table as TCRdb keeps it, with only in-frame sequences that have V and J called. A part of the clones is gone; compared with another copy, unresolved V genes explain less than half, and the rest is unexplained. The sample table holds a few hundred thousand clones, of which about 90% were seen once. The ten largest clones add up to roughly 7.1% of the sample. What was sequenced was peripheral blood. The receptors were sampled from a woman aged 45-59 years who had recovered from COVID-19.

The rearrangement links TRBV5-6 to TRBJ1-5; D gene ambiguous. Between the trimmed V and J ends, which lost 0 bases and 7 bases, there was a span of 8 bases. Per the germline V gene, CDR1 is SGHDT and CDR2 is YYEEEE. This CDR3 comprises 13 residues. CDR3 sequence: CASSLAESQPQHF. In DNA form, the CDR3 reads TGTGCCAGCAGCTTGGCCGAGAGCCAGCCCCAGCATTTT.

J is TRBJ2-2 and V is TRBV30; 9 bases fit TRBD1. The CDR3 runs 14 residues. CDR1 GTSNPN and CDR2 SVGIG come from the germline V gene (reference sequence). Trimming cost V 4 bases and J 7 bases; bases outside gene matches: 7. CDR3: CAWTLGQGNGELFF. Here the CDR3 DNA reads TGTGCCTGGACTCTTGGACAGGGGAACGGGGAGCTGTTTTTT.